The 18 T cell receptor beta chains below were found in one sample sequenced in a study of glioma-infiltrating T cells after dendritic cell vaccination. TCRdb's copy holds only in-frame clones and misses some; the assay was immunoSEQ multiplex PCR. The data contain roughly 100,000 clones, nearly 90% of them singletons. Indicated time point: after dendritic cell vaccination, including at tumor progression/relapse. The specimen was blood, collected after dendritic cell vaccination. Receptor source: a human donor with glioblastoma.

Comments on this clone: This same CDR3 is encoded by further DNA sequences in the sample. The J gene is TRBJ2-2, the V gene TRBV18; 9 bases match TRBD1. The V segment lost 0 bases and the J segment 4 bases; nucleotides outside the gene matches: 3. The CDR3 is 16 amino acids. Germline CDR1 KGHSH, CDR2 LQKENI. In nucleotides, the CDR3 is TGTGCCAGCTCACCACCGGGACAGGGACTCACCGGGGAGCTGTTTTTT. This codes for CASSPPGQGLTGELFF.

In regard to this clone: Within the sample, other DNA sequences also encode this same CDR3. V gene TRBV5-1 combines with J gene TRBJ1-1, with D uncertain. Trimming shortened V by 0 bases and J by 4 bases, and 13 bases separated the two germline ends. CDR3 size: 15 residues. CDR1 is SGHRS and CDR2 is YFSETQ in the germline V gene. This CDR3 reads CASSLAGGLSTEAFF. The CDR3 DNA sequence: TGCGCCAGCAGCTTGGCCGGAGGGCTCAGCACTGAAGCTTTCTTT.

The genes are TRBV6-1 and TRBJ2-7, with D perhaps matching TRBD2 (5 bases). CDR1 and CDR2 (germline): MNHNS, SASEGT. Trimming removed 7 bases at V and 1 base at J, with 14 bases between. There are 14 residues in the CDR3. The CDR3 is CASNTGSPSYEQYF. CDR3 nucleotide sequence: TGTGCCAGCAACACGGGGTCACCATCCTACGAGCAGTACTTC.

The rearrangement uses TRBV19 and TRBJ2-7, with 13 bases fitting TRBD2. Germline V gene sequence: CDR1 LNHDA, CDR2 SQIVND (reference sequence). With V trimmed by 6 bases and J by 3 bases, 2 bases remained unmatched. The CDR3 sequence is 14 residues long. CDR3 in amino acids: CASSWTSGSYEQYF. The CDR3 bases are TGTGCCAGTAGCTGGACTAGCGGGAGCTACGAGCAGTACTTC.

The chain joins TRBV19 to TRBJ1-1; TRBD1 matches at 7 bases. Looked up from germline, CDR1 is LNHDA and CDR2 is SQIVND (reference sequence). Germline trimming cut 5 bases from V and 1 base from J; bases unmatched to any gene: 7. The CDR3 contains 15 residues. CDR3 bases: TGTGCCAGTAGTTTTCCGCGACAGGGGAACACTGAAGCTTTCTTT. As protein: CASSFPRQGNTEAFF.

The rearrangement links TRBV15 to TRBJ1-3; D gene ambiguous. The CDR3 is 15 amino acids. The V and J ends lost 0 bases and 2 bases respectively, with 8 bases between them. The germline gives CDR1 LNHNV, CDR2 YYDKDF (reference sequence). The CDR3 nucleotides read TGTGCCACCAGCAGAGATCCCGGGGCTGGAAACACCATATATTTT. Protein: CATSRDPGAGNTIYF.

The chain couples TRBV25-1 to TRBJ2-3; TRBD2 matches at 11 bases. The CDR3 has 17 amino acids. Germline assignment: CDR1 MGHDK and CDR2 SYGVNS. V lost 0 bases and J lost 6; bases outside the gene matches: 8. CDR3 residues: CASSEYLTSGGEDTQYF. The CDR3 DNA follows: TGTGCCAGCAGTGAATATCTTACTAGCGGGGGCGAGGATACGCAGTATTTT. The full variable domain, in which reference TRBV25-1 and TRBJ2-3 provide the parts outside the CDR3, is EADIYQTPRYLVIGTGKKITLECSQTMGHDKMYWYQQDPGMELHLIHYSYGVNSTEKGDLSSESTVSRIRTEHFPLTLESARPSHTSQYLCASSEYLTSGGEDTQYFGPGTRLTVL.

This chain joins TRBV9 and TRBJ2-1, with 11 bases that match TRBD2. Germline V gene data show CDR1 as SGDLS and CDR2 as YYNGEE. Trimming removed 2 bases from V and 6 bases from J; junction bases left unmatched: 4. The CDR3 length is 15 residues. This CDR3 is CASSVGTSGGNEQFF. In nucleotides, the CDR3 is TGTGCCAGCAGCGTCGGGACTAGCGGTGGCAATGAGCAGTTCTTC.

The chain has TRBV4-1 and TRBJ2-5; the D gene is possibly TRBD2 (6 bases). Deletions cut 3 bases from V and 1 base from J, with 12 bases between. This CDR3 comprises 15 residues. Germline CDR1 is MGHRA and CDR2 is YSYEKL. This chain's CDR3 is CASSHPARGQETQYF. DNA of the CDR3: TGCGCCAGCAGCCATCCCGCGCGGGGCCAAGAGACCCAGTACTTC.

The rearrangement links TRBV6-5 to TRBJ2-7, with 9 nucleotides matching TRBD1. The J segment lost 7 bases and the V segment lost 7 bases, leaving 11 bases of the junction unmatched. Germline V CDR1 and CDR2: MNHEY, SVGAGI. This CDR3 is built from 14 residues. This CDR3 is CASKSGTGLREQYF. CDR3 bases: TGTGCCAGCAAATCCGGGACAGGGCTGCGGGAGCAGTACTTC.

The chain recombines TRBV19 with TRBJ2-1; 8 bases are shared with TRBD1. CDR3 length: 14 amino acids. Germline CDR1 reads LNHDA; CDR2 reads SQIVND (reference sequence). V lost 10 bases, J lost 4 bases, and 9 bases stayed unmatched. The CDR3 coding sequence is TGTGCCACCAACCGACAGGGGAATTACAATGAGCAGTTCTTC. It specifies CATNRQGNYNEQFF.

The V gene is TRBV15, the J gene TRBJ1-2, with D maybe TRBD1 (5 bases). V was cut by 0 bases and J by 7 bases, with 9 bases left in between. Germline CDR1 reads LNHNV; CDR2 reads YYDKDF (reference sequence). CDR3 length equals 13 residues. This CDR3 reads CATSRDRGGGYTF. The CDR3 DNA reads TGTGCCACCAGCAGAGATCGGGGGGGTGGCTACACCTTC. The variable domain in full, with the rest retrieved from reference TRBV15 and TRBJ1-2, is DAMVIQNPRYQVTQFGKPVTLSCSQTLNHNVMYWYQQKSSQAPKLLFHYYDKDFNNEADTPDNFQSRRPNTSFCFLDIRSPGLGDTAMYLCATSRDRGGGYTFGSGTRLTVV.

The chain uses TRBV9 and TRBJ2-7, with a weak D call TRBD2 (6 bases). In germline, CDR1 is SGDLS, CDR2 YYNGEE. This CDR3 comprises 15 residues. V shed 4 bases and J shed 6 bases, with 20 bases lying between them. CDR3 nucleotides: TGTGCCAGCAGCCCGCGGGGTTCGGGAGAGTCCGAGCAGTACTTC. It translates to CASSPRGSGESEQYF.

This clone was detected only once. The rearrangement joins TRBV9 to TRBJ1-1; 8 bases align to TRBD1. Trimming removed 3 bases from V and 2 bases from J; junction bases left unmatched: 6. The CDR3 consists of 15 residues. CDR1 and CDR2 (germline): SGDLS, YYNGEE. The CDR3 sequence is CASSASGGLNTEAFF. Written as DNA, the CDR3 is TGTGCCAGCAGCGCCTCAGGGGGCCTTAACACTGAAGCTTTCTTT.

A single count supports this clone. The chain's CDR3 is CASSQGQDYGYTF. The CDR3 nucleotides read TGTGCCAGCAGCCAGGGACAGGACTATGGCTACACCTTC. The V call is TRBV5-6, the J call TRBJ1-2; TRBD1 agrees at 8 bases. Trimming removed 4 bases from V and 3 bases from J; junction bases left unmatched: 2. The CDR3 extends over 13 amino acids. The germline gives CDR1 SGHDT, CDR2 YYEEEE.

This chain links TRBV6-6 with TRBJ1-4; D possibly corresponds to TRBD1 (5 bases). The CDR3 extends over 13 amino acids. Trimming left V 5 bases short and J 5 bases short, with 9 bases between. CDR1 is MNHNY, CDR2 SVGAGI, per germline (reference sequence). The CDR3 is CASSRGGNEKLFF. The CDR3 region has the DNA TGTGCCAGCAGTCGCGGGGGAAATGAAAAACTGTTTTTT.

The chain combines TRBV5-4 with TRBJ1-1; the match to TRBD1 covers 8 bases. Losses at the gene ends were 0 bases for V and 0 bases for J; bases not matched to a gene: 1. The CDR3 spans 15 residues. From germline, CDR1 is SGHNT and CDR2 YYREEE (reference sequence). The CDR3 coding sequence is TGTGCCAGCAGCTTGGCAGGGGGCCTGAACACTGAAGCTTTCTTT. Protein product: CASSLAGGLNTEAFF.

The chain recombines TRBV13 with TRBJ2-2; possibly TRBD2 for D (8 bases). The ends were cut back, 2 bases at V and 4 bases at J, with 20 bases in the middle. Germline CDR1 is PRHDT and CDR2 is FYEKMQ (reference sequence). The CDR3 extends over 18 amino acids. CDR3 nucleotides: TGTGCCAGCAGCTTAAGCGGGAGACAGGGCGTGTCCACCGGGGAGCTGTTTTTT. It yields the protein CASSLSGRQGVSTGELFF.